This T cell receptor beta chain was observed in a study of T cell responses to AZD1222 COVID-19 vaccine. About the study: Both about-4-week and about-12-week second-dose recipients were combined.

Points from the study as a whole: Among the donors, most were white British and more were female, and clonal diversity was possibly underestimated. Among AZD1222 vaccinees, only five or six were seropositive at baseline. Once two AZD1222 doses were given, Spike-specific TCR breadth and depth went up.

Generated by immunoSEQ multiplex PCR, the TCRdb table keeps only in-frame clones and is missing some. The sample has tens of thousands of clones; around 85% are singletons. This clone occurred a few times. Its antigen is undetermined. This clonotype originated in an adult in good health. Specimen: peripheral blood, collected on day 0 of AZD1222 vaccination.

The CDR3 spells CASSYSTGVGTEAFF. The CDR3 bases are TGTGCCAGCAGTTACTCGACCGGGGTGGGCACTGAAGCTTTCTTT. This chain uses TRBV6-5 with TRBJ1-1; unclear D gene. CDR3 length: 15 residues. V lost 0 bases to trimming and J lost 4 bases, with 12 bases between them. Looked up from germline, CDR1 is MNHEY and CDR2 is SVGAGI.